This T cell receptor beta chain was recorded in a study of T cell responses to AZD1222 COVID-19 vaccine. Study-level points and caveats: Following two doses of AZD1222, Spike-specific TCR breadth and depth rose. Among those given AZD1222, only five to seven were seropositive at baseline. White British ancestry dominated among donors, who included more females, and clonal diversity was possibly underestimated.

The table came from immunoSEQ multiplex PCR; TCRdb's copy has only in-frame clones and leaves some out. The sample records about 180,000 clones, around 94% being singletons. Germline CDR1 reads MNHEY; CDR2 reads SMNVEV (reference sequence). Trimming removed 3 bases from V and 7 bases from J, with 15 bases in between. CDR3 length: 14 amino acids. As regards this clone: Its matching antigen is unknown.

The source of this sequence is an adult in good health. The gene calls are TRBV27 and TRBJ1-2, with a weak D call TRBD1 (6 bases). The sample in question was peripheral blood, obtained on day 0 of AZD1222 vaccination. The CDR3 nucleotides are TGTGCCAGCAGTTTGTATACAGGGAGCTCTGGCTACACCTTC. Translation gives CASSLYTGSSGYTF.